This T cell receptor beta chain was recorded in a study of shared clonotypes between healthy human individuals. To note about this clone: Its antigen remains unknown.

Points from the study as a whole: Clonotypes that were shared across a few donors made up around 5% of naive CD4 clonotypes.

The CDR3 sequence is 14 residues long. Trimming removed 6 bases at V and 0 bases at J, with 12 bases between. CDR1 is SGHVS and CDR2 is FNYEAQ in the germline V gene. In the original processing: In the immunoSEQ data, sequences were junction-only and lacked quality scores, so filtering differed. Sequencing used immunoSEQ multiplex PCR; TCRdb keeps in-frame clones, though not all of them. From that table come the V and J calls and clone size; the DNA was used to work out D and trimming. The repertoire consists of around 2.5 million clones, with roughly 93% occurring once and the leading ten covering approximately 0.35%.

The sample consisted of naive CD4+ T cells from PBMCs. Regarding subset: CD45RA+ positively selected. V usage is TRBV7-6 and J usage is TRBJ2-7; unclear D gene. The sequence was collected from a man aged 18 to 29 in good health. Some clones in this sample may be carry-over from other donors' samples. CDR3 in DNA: TGTGCCAGCAGTCCAGCTATGAGCTCCTACGAGCAGTACTTC. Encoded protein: CASSPAMSSYEQYF.